The 27 T cell receptor beta chains presented below share a single source sample, sequenced in a study of blood T cell repertoires in COVID-19. The table came from immunoSEQ multiplex PCR; TCRdb's copy has only in-frame clones and leaves some out. The sample records 60,000 to 70,000 clones, 70% to 85% being singletons. Sequenced material: peripheral blood. These receptors came from a man between 60 and 75 years old with acute or convalescent COVID-19.

The chain employs TRBV6-5 and TRBJ1-2; TRBD1 is a possible D gene (5 bases). From germline, CDR1 is MNHEY and CDR2 SVGAGI. This CDR3 has 13 residues. Trimming stripped 5 bases from V and 7 bases from J, with 14 bases between. This CDR3 reads CASSPGGLGGYTF. In nucleotides, the CDR3 is TGTGCCAGCAGTCCCGGGGGTTTGGGTGGCTACACCTTC.

V is TRBV11-2 and J is TRBJ2-7; 7 nucleotides align to TRBD1. CDR1 and CDR2 (germline): SGHAT, FQNNGV. The CDR3 spans 14 residues. V gave up 2 bases and J gave up 2 bases; unmatched junction bases: 3. The CDR3 nucleotides are TGTGCCAGCAGCTTAACAGGGGATACCTACGAGCAGTACGTC. Translated, it gives CASSLTGDTYEQYV.

The rearrangement uses TRBV6-5 and TRBJ1-4; 8 nucleotides match TRBD1. Germline assignment: CDR1 MNHEY and CDR2 SVGAGI. The V segment lost 9 bases and the J segment 2 bases; nucleotides outside the gene matches: 8. The CDR3 consists of 15 residues. The CDR3 DNA reads as TGTGCCAGTAGGACCCAGGGGGCGACTAATGAAAAACTGTTTTTT. Its protein product is CASRTQGATNEKLFF.

The chain carries TRBV6-6 and TRBJ1-1; 10 bases match TRBD1. Germline values: CDR1 MNHNY, CDR2 SVGAGI (reference sequence). With V trimmed by 8 bases and J by 4 bases, 10 bases remained unmatched. The CDR3 length is 15 residues. The CDR3 reads CASQSRDRGSTEAFF. In DNA form, the CDR3 reads TGTGCCAGCCAAAGTAGGGACAGGGGTAGCACTGAAGCTTTCTTT.

J is TRBJ2-5 and V is TRBV11-2, with 13 nucleotides matching TRBD2. Per germline, CDR1 SGHAT and CDR2 FQNNGV. J was trimmed by 2 bases and V by 5 bases; bases with no gene match: 5. The CDR3 contains 16 residues. The CDR3 DNA reads as TGTGCCAGCAGCCGCGGGACTAGCGGGGCGCAAGAGACCCAGTACTTC. Protein: CASSRGTSGAQETQYF.

V usage is TRBV7-9 and J usage is TRBJ1-3; 8 bases map to TRBD1. V lost 5 bases and J lost 4; bases outside the gene matches: 10. CDR3 length: 16 residues. CDR1 SEHNR and CDR2 FQNEAQ come from the germline V gene (reference sequence). This chain's CDR3 is CASSPPGGLGGNTIYF. The CDR3 DNA reads as TGTGCCAGCAGCCCTCCAGGGGGCTTAGGGGGAAACACCATATATTTT. The whole variable domain, filled in from reference TRBV7-9 and TRBJ1-3, reads DTGVSQNPRHKITKRGQNVTFRCDPISEHNRLYWYRQTLGQGPEFLTYFQNEAQLEKSRLLSDRFSAERPKGSFSTLEIQRTEQGDSAMYLCASSPPGGLGGNTIYFGEGSWLTVV.

J is TRBJ1-3 and V is TRBV23-1, with a tentative D call TRBD1 (5 bases). TRBV23-1 is treated as an ORF (open reading frame) with a function not yet certain. This CDR3 contains 19 residues. V was cut by 1 base and J by 0 bases, with 19 bases left in between. For the CDR3, the DNA is TGCGCCAGCAGTCAATACAGGCAGGTCAGCCTGAGCTCTGGAAACACCATATATTTT. Translated, it gives CASSQYRQVSLSSGNTIYF.

The chain has TRBV14 and TRBJ2-3, with 9 nucleotides matching TRBD1. Trimming cost V 3 bases and J 7 bases; bases outside gene matches: 8. The CDR3 runs 15 residues. Germline V CDR1 and CDR2: SGHDN, FVKESK. Here the CDR3 reads CASSHAGTGPNTQYF. The CDR3 nucleotides read TGTGCCAGCAGCCATGCCGGGACAGGGCCGAATACGCAGTATTTT.

The genes are TRBV6-5 and TRBJ2-3; 8 nucleotides line up with TRBD1. CDR1 is MNHEY and CDR2 is SVGAGI in the germline V gene. Losses at the gene ends were 6 bases for V and 5 bases for J; bases not matched to a gene: 4. The CDR3 runs 13 residues. CDR3 protein: CASSQGAGDTQYF. Written as DNA, the CDR3 is TGTGCCAGCAGCCAGGGGGCCGGAGATACGCAGTATTTT.

The chain recombines TRBV5-8 with TRBJ2-3; TRBD2 matches 12 bases. Germline lookup yields CDR1 SGHTS and CDR2 YDEGEE. CDR3 length: 16 residues. V was pared by 4 bases and J by 0 bases, with 3 bases of the junction left unmatched. CDR3 bases: TGTGCCAGCAGCAGTGGACTAGCGGGGAGCACAGATACGCAGTATTTT. Its translation: CASSSGLAGSTDTQYF.

The chain links TRBV7-9 to TRBJ1-2; 9 bases agree with TRBD1. V was clipped by 6 bases and J by 4 bases; unmatched bases: 0. Looked up from germline, CDR1 is SEHNR and CDR2 is FQNEAQ (reference sequence). The CDR3 is 12 amino acids. The CDR3 region is CASRGQGYGYTF. The CDR3 DNA sequence: TGTGCCAGCAGGGGACAGGGCTATGGCTACACCTTC.

The rearrangement uses TRBV19 and TRBJ2-7, with TRBD2 as a possible D gene (5 bases). V shed 6 bases and J shed 0 bases, with 12 bases lying between them. Germline V CDR1 and CDR2: LNHDA, SQIVND (reference sequence). The CDR3 totals 14 residues. CDR3 bases: TGTGCCAGTAGCCTAGCTTCACTCTCCTACGAGCAGTACTTC. As protein: CASSLASLSYEQYF.

This sequence joins TRBV13 and TRBJ2-7, with TRBD2 as a possible D gene (6 bases). Germline CDR1 is PRHDT and CDR2 is FYEKMQ (reference sequence). Trimming cost V 4 bases and J 3 bases, with 13 bases left between them. CDR3 length equals 14 residues. CDR3 sequence (DNA): TGTGCCAGCAGCTCGGGACTTTCTTACTACGAGCAGTACGTC. Amino acid sequence: CASSSGLSYYEQYV.

The chain carries TRBV6-2 or TRBV6-3 and TRBJ2-7; 7 bases are shared with TRBD2. J gave up 3 bases and V 2 bases, and 4 bases lay outside the gene matches. The CDR3 loop spans 14 amino acids. Germline lookup yields CDR1 MNHEY and CDR2 SVGEGT. As DNA, the CDR3 is TGTGCCAGCAGTTACACGGGACTACTCTACGAGCAGTACTTC. Residues: CASSYTGLLYEQYF.

The rearrangement links TRBV5-4 to TRBJ1-5; D perhaps matches TRBD1 (6 bases). Germline CDR1 is SGHNT and CDR2 is YYREEE (reference sequence). V was clipped by 5 bases and J by 3 bases, with 15 bases between them. CDR3 length equals 15 residues. CDR3 sequence reads: CASSLDGGANQPQHF. The CDR3 region has the DNA TGTGCCAGCAGTCTCGACGGGGGGGCCAATCAGCCCCAGCATTTT.

J is TRBJ1-1 and V is TRBV19, with D possibly being TRBD1 (6 bases). V lost 6 bases to trimming and J lost 1 base, with 15 bases between them. The CDR3 consists of 15 residues. The germline CDR1 and CDR2 sequences are LNHDA and SQIVND (reference sequence). CDR3 protein: CASRIPGQGNTEAFF. The CDR3 DNA follows: TGTGCCAGTAGGATTCCGGGACAAGGGAACACTGAAGCTTTCTTT.

The chain employs TRBV5-6 and TRBJ2-4, with TRBD1 matching 9 bases. V shed 4 bases, J shed 9 bases, and the junction held 8 bases outside the gene matches. The CDR3 sequence is 14 residues long. CDR1 SGHDT and CDR2 YYEEEE come from the germline V gene. The CDR3 DNA reads TGTGCCAGCAGCCTACAGGGGGCGGAATCCATTCAGTACTTC. Translation: CASSLQGAESIQYF. Full variable domain (remainder filled in from reference TRBV5-6 and TRBJ2-4): DAGVTQSPTHLIKTRGQQVTLRCSPKSGHDTVSWYQQALGQGPQFIFQYYEEEERQRGNFPDRFSGHQFPNYSSELNVNALLLGDSALYLCASSLQGAESIQYFGAGTRLSVL.

The chain couples TRBV2 to TRBJ2-5, with TRBD1 identical over 8 bases. Germline-derived CDR1 and CDR2 are SNHLY and FYNNEI. After removal of 6 bases from V and 2 bases from J, the junction contained 8 bases not matched to a gene. CDR3 length: 15 amino acids. Here the CDR3 DNA reads TGTGCCAGCAGGTCCCAGACAGGGGCTCAAGAGACCCAGTACTTC. Translated: CASRSQTGAQETQYF. Full variable domain (outside the CDR3, taken from reference TRBV2 and TRBJ2-5): EPEVTQTPSHQVTQMGQEVILRCVPISNHLYFYWYRQILGQKVEFLVSFYNNEISEKSEIFDDQFSVERPDGSNFTLKIRSTKLEDSAMYFCASRSQTGAQETQYFGPGTRLLVL.

The sample holds one count of this clone. This chain's CDR3 is CASSIDSPDTQYF. The CDR3 DNA sequence: TGTGCCAGCAGCATCGACAGCCCCGACACCCAGTACTTC. J is TRBJ2-5 and V is TRBV5-4; tentatively, D is TRBD1 (5 bases). This CDR3 has 13 residues. Trimming left V 4 bases short and J 8 bases short, with 15 bases between. In germline, CDR1 is SGHNT, CDR2 YYREEE (reference sequence).

The V gene is TRBV6-5, the J gene TRBJ1-6; 11 nucleotides line up with TRBD1. Trimming took 6 bases from V and 9 from J; bases not matched to a gene: 1. Germline values: CDR1 MNHEY, CDR2 SVGAGI. The CDR3 runs 13 residues. The CDR3 sequence: CASRGTGGSPLHF. The CDR3 DNA sequence: TGTGCCAGCAGGGGGACAGGGGGTTCACCCCTCCACTTT.

V gene TRBV18 combines with J gene TRBJ2-3; TRBD1 matches 7 bases. J gave up 3 bases and V 3 bases, and 9 bases lay outside the gene matches. The CDR3 sequence is 16 residues long. Germline V gene data show CDR1 as KGHSH and CDR2 as LQKENI. The DNA of the CDR3 is TGTGCCAGCTCACCGAGGGACAGAAAGTTGACAGATACGCAGTATTTT. Residues: CASSPRDRKLTDTQYF.

CDR3 residues: CAWSVLRGGQGYGYTF. The CDR3 bases are TGTGCCTGGAGTGTCTTAAGGGGGGGGCAGGGATATGGCTACACCTTC. The rearrangement joins TRBV30 to TRBJ1-2, with D possibly TRBD1 on 6 matching bases. The length of the CDR3 is 16 residues. Trimming left V 0 bases short and J 5 bases short, with 19 bases between. Germline CDR1 is GTSNPN and CDR2 is SVGIG (reference sequence).

This clone has only one observation. The chain couples TRBV5-1 to TRBJ2-3; 8 bases are a match to TRBD2. Per the germline V gene, CDR1 is SGHRS and CDR2 is YFSETQ. The V and J ends lost 0 bases and 0 bases, in that order; junction bases with no gene match: 9. The CDR3 covers 18 residues. The CDR3 coding sequence is TGCGCCAGCAGCTTGGGGGGTAGCGGGGCTACTAGCACAGATACGCAGTATTTT. This codes for CASSLGGSGATSTDTQYF.

The chain links TRBV9 to TRBJ1-4; D not resolved. The CDR3 spans 14 residues. Germline CDR1 reads SGDLS; CDR2 reads YYNGEE. Trimming took 0 bases from V and 4 from J, leaving 7 bases between them. The CDR3, as DNA: TGTGCCAGCAGCGTAGACGGGAATAATGAAAAACTGTTTTTT. The encoded protein is CASSVDGNNEKLFF.

The chain recombines TRBV3-1 (or the pseudogene TRBV3-2) with TRBJ1-1; the match to TRBD1 covers 7 bases. Trimming removed 7 bases from V and 4 bases from J; junction bases left unmatched: 9. The CDR3 consists of 14 residues. CDR1 is LGHDT and CDR2 is YNNKEL in the germline V gene (reference sequence). The DNA of the CDR3 is TGTGCCAGCAACAGGGGAGGAGGGACCACTGAAGCTTTCTTT. Translation gives CASNRGGGTTEAFF.

The chain combines TRBV7-2 with TRBJ1-5; D is uncertain. Germline V lookup: CDR1 SGHTA, CDR2 FQGNSA. V was cut by 2 bases and J by 6 bases, with 8 bases left in between. CDR3 length: 13 amino acids. CDR3 amino acids: CASSLRVVQPQHF. CDR3 in DNA: TGTGCCAGCAGCTTAAGAGTCGTTCAGCCCCAGCATTTT. Variable domain in full (rest from reference TRBV7-2 and TRBJ1-5): GAGVSQSPSNKVTEKGKDVELRCDPISGHTALYWYRQSLGQGLEFLIYFQGNSAPDKSGLPSDRFSAERTGGSVSTLTIQRTQQEDSAVYLCASSLRVVQPQHFGDGTRLSIL.

This sequence joins TRBV4-2 and TRBJ1-5; D unresolved. Per germline, CDR1 LGHNA and CDR2 YNFKEQ. The CDR3 contains 13 residues. V lost 3 bases, J lost 7 bases, and 10 bases lay in between. Here the CDR3 reads CASSQGVGQPQHF. DNA for the CDR3: TGTGCCAGCAGCCAGGGAGTAGGCCAGCCCCAGCATTTT.